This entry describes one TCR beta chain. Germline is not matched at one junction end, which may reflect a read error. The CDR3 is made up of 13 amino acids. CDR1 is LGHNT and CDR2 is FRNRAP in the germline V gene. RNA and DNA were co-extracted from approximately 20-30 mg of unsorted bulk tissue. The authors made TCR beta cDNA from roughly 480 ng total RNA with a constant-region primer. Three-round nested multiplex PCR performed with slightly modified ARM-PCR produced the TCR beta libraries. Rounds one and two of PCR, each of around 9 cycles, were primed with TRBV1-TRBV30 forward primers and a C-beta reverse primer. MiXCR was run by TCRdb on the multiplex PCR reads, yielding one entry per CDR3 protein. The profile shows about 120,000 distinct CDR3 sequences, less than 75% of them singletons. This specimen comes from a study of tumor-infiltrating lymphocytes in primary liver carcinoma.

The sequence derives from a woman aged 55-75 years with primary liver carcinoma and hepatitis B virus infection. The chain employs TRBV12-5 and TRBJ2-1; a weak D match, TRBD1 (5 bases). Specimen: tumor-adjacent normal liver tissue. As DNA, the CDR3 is TGTGCTAGTGGTTTGGACAGGAGCTATGAACAGTTCTTC. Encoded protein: CASGLDRSYEQFF.